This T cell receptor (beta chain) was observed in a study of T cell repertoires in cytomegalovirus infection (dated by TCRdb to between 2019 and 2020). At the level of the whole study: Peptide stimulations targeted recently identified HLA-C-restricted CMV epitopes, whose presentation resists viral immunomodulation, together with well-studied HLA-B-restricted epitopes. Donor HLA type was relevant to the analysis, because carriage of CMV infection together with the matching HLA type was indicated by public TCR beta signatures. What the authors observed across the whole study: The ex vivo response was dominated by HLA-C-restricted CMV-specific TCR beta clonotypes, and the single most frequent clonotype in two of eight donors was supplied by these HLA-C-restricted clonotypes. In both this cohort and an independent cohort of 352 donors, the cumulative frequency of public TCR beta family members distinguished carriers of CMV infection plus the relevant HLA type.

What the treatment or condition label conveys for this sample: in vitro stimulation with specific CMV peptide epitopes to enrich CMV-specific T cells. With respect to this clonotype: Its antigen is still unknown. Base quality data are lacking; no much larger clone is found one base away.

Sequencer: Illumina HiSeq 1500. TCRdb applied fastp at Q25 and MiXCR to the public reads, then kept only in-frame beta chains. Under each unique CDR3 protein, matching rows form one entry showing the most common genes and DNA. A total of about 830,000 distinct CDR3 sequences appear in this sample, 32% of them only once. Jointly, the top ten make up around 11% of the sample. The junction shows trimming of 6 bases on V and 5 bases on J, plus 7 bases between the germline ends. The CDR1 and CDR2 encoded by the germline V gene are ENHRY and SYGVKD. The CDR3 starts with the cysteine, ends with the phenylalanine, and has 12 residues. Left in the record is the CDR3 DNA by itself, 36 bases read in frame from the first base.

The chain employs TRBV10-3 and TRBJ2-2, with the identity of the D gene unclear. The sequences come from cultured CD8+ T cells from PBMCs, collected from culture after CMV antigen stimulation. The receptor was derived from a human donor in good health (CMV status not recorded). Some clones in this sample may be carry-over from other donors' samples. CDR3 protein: CAIRELTGELFF. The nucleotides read TGTGCCATCAGGGAGCTAACCGGGGAGCTGTTTTTT.